Below are 28 T cell receptor beta chains sequenced from a single sample in a study of blood T cells in healthy people across ages. Next came a second PCR, run for roughly 6 to 11 cycles, which used a sample-barcoded 5' primer along with a J-beta primer mix. TCRdb recomputed calls from the 5' RACE reads with MiXCR, one row per CDR3 protein. The sample gives hundreds of thousands of distinct CDR3 sequences, around 32% of which show up once; approximately 15% is in the top ten. The sample was blood. The receptor set was obtained from a woman aged 80 or over in good health.

This sequence joins TRBV7-6 and TRBJ1-6, with TRBD1 matching over 11 bases. The CDR3 runs to 19 residues. Germline V gene lookup returns CDR1 SGHVS and CDR2 FNYEAQ. Trimming at V came to 5 bases and at J to 18 bases, leaving 27 bases not matched to a gene. The CDR3 nucleotides are TGTGCCAGCAGCAAGCCGGGACAGGGGGAATTTTCTAATAATTCACACCCCCACTTT. Amino acids: CASSKPGQGEFSNNSHPHF.

This clonotype was observed at least ten times. This sequence joins TRBV30 and TRBJ2-7, with 7 bases identical to TRBD1. Germline V gene sequence: CDR1 GTSNPN, CDR2 SVGIG (reference sequence). V lost 4 bases to trimming and J lost 5 bases; unmatched junction nucleotides: 5. This CDR3 region has 12 residues. The CDR3: CAWTSDRHEQYF. CDR3 sequence (DNA): TGTGCCTGGACTTCGGACAGGCACGAGCAGTACTTC.

This clonotype was recorded a few times. The genes are TRBV14 and TRBJ2-7; D gene unclear. The J call may be mistaken, given a closer DNA end match to TRBJ2-5. Germline CDR1 is SGHDN and CDR2 is FVKESK. The CDR3 consists of 13 residues. The CDR3 nucleotides are TGTGCCAGCAGTTATCGGCTCGAAGAGACCCAGTACTTC. Translating gives CASSYRLEETQYF.

This clonotype was recorded many times. Since a much larger clone is just one base distant, this may be a read error. This chain connects TRBV20-1 to TRBJ2-1, with D perhaps TRBD1 (5 bases). The CDR3 consists of 12 residues. Germline-derived CDR1 and CDR2 are DFQATT and SNEGSKA (reference sequence). Between the trimmed V and J ends, which lost 5 bases and 8 bases, there was a span of 13 bases. Here the CDR3 reads CSAEPQGHEQFF. CDR3 nucleotide sequence: TGCAGTGCTGAACCCCAGGGTCATGAGCAGTTCTTC.

This clonotype was observed at least ten times. The CDR3: CASRDREGYNEQFF. CDR3 bases: TGTGCCAGCAGGGACAGGGAAGGATACAATGAGCAGTTCTTC. The rearrangement links TRBV6-1 to TRBJ2-1; 8 bases match TRBD1. Germline CDR1 reads MNHNS; CDR2 reads SASEGT. This CDR3 comprises 14 residues. Trimming at V came to 6 bases and at J to 4 bases, leaving 5 bases not matched to a gene.

The genes are TRBV7-6 and TRBJ1-1; D is ambiguous. The CDR3 totals 13 residues. Germline V CDR1 and CDR2: SGHVS, FNYEAQ. The CDR3 coding sequence is TGTGCAGCGAAACGGATTCGGGACACTGAAGCTTTCTTT. Amino acid sequence: CAAKRIRDTEAFF.

In its sample, this clonotype was seen many times. This chain connects TRBV4-2 to TRBJ2-7, with D possibly matching TRBD2 (6 bases). Trimming cost V 0 bases and J 2 bases, with 11 bases left between them. Per the germline V gene, CDR1 is LGHNA and CDR2 is YNFKEQ. The CDR3 has 15 amino acids. CDR3 bases: TGTGCCAGCAGCCAAGATCGGGGGTCCCCCTACGAGCAGTACTTC. This gives the protein CASSQDRGSPYEQYF.

The gene calls are TRBV20-1 and TRBJ2-5, with TRBD2 identical over 7 bases. J was trimmed by 3 bases and V by 4 bases; bases with no gene match: 5. Germline V gene data show CDR1 as DFQATT and CDR2 as SNEGSKA (reference sequence). This CDR3 is 13 amino acids long. The CDR3, as DNA: TGCAGTGCTACGAGCGGGGTGGAAGAGACCCAGTACTTC. Its protein product is CSATSGVEETQYF.

This clonotype was picked up many times. J is TRBJ2-5 and V is TRBV7-2, with 7 bases matching TRBD2. CDR1 is SGHTA and CDR2 is FQGNSA in the germline V gene. Trimming cost V 2 bases and J 5 bases; bases outside gene matches: 8. This CDR3 region has 15 residues. The CDR3 region has the DNA TGTGCCAGCAGCTTACAGCGGGGACCTGGTGAGACCCAGTACTTC. Amino acid sequence: CASSLQRGPGETQYF.

A remark on this clonotype: This may come from a read error, since a much larger clone is one base off. V is TRBV12-3 or TRBV12-4 and J is TRBJ2-5; D tentatively fits TRBD1 or TRBD2 (5 bases each). V gave up 6 bases and J gave up 11 bases, with 19 bases separating them. The CDR3 sequence is 13 residues long. In nucleotides, the CDR3 is TGTGCCAGCAGGTTGGGGGACCCCAATGAGCAGTACTTC. Protein sequence: CASRLGDPNEQYF.

The rearrangement uses TRBV20-1 and TRBJ2-1, with 11 bases that match TRBD2. This CDR3 comprises 15 residues. After removal of 5 bases from V and 0 bases from J, the junction contained 3 bases not matched to a gene. The V gene's germline CDR1 is DFQATT and CDR2 SNEGSKA (reference sequence). The CDR3 protein is CSASTSGSSYNEQFF. The CDR3 DNA reads as TGCAGTGCTTCCACTAGCGGGAGCTCCTACAATGAGCAGTTCTTC.

This rearrangement joins TRBV20-1 to TRBJ1-6; D is undetermined. Per the germline V gene, CDR1 is DFQATT and CDR2 is SNEGSKA (reference sequence). V lost 1 base and J 0 bases, leaving 7 bases between the germline ends. This CDR3 is built from 15 residues. The CDR3 DNA reads TGCAGTGCTAGAGGTCCTGACTCCTATAATTCACCCCTCCACTTT. Translation: CSARGPDSYNSPLHF.

The rearrangement uses TRBV6-4 and TRBJ1-5; D is ambiguous. Germline V gene data show CDR1 as MRHNA and CDR2 as SNTAGT. V lost 4 bases to trimming and J lost 7 bases, with 11 bases between them. This CDR3 region has 13 residues. The DNA for the CDR3 is TGTGCCAGCAGTGGGGATTTGGGACAGCCCCAGCATTTT. Residues: CASSGDLGQPQHF.

This clonotype was recorded many times. This sequence joins TRBV9 and TRBJ2-3; TRBD1 or TRBD2 may be the D gene (6 bases each). This CDR3 has 14 residues. V was shortened by 4 bases and J by 1 base, with 10 bases between the two germline ends. Germline CDR1 and CDR2: SGDLS and YYNGEE. CDR3 protein: CASSSGAGTDTQYF. The DNA for the CDR3 is TGTGCCAGCAGCTCGGGGGCAGGCACAGATACGCAGTATTTT. Full variable domain (rest looked up from reference TRBV9 and TRBJ2-3): DSGVTQTPKHLITATGQRVTLRCSPRSGDLSVYWYQQSLDQGLQFLIQYYNGEERAKGNILERFSAQQFPDLHSELNLSSLELGDSALYFCASSSGAGTDTQYFGPGTRLTVL.

This clonotype was picked up many times. This sequence joins TRBV12-3 or TRBV12-4 and TRBJ2-5, with D unresolved. This CDR3 is built from 12 residues. V gave up 6 bases and J gave up 5 bases, with 10 bases separating them. The CDR3, as DNA: TGTGCCAGCAGCCTAACGATGGAGACCCAGTACTTC. This encodes CASSLTMETQYF.

The rearrangement links TRBV13 to TRBJ2-7; tentatively, D is TRBD1 (6 bases). The CDR3 is 13 residues long. Trimming left V 5 bases short and J 7 bases short, with 15 bases between. Looked up from germline, CDR1 is PRHDT and CDR2 is FYEKMQ (reference sequence). The CDR3 nucleotides read TGTGCCAGCAGCGGTCGAAGGGGGAGAGAGCAGTACTTC. Translated: CASSGRRGREQYF.

About this clonotype itself: One base away lies a much larger clone, so this may be a sequencing read error. The chain has TRBV3-1 and TRBJ1-1; D is possibly TRBD1 (6 bases). The germline V and J ends were trimmed by 6 bases and 2 bases, with 13 bases remaining between them. Germline V gene sequence: CDR1 LGHDT, CDR2 YNNKEL (reference sequence). This CDR3 contains 14 residues. The CDR3 DNA sequence: TGTGCCAGCAGGCGGGACACTCTTAACACTGAAGCTTTCTTT. Translation: CASRRDTLNTEAFF. The entire variable domain, with the rest obtained from reference TRBV3-1 and TRBJ1-1, is as follows: DTAVSQTPKYLVTQMGNDKSIKCEQNLGHDTMYWYKQDSKKFLKIMFSYNNKELIINETVPNRFSPKSPDKAHLNLHINSLELGDSAVYFCASRRDTLNTEAFFGQGTRLTVV.

The chain couples TRBV9 to TRBJ2-6; 11 bases match TRBD1. The CDR3 is made up of 17 amino acids. Losses at the gene ends were 4 bases for V and 4 bases for J; bases not matched to a gene: 7. CDR1 is SGDLS, CDR2 YYNGEE, per germline. The CDR3 reads CASSPRDRGSGANVLTF. The CDR3 DNA follows: TGTGCCAGCAGCCCCCGGGACAGGGGGAGCGGGGCCAACGTCCTGACTTTC.

This clonotype occurred a few times. The chain has TRBV6-1 and TRBJ1-2; no clear D gene. Trimming stripped 7 bases from V and 4 bases from J, with 19 bases between. CDR3 length: 15 residues. Germline V lookup: CDR1 MNHNS, CDR2 SASEGT. CDR3: CASTEGTRLGYGYTF. CDR3 in DNA: TGTGCCAGCACCGAGGGTACGCGACTGGGCTATGGCTACACCTTC.

Regarding this clonotype: With a much larger clone just one base away, this may be a read error. The V call is TRBV19, the J call TRBJ1-4; 7 nucleotides match TRBD1. The junction had 10 bases not matched to a gene; V was cut back by 5 bases and J by 1 base. CDR1 is LNHDA and CDR2 is SQIVND in the germline V gene (reference sequence). This CDR3 has 17 residues. The CDR3 region has the DNA TGTGCCAGTAGTCTCATTGGGACAGCAGTAACTAATGAAAAACTGTTTTTT. The encoded protein is CASSLIGTAVTNEKLFF.

This clonotype was counted only a few times. The rearrangement links TRBV7-8 to TRBJ2-6; TRBD2 is a possible D gene (5 bases). This CDR3 comprises 16 residues. Germline V gene data show CDR1 as SGHVS and CDR2 as FQNEAQ. Deletions cut 2 bases from V and 0 bases from J, with 8 bases between. This chain's CDR3 is CASSLLGSSGANVLTF. The CDR3 nucleotides read TGTGCCAGCAGCTTACTGGGGAGCTCTGGGGCCAACGTCCTGACTTTC. Together with reference TRBV7-8 and TRBJ2-6, the CDR3 gives the full variable domain: GAGVSQSPRYKVAKRGQDVALRCDPISGHVSLFWYQQALGQGPEFLTYFQNEAQLDKSGLPSDRFFAERPEGSVSTLKIQRTQQEDSAVYLCASSLLGSSGANVLTFGAGSRLTVL.

With regard to this clonotype: Just one base apart from a much larger clone, this may be a read error. V is TRBV15 and J is TRBJ1-5; 7 bases map to TRBD1. The CDR3 is 13 residues long. CDR1 and CDR2 from the germline V gene are LNHNV and YYDKDF (reference sequence). V dropped 10 bases and J dropped 3; count of bases not matched to a gene: 6. CDR3 nucleotide sequence: TGTGCCATGGGACAGATACCCAATCAGCCCCAGCATTTT. It codes for CAMGQIPNQPQHF.

This clonotype was seen many times. The rearrangement uses TRBV7-6 and TRBJ2-7; a possible D gene is TRBD2 (5 bases). Trimming took 1 base from V and 2 from J, leaving 15 bases between them. Germline V CDR1 and CDR2: SGHVS, FNYEAQ. This CDR3 region has 16 residues. The CDR3 DNA follows: TGTGCCAGCAGCTTAGACTTTGGGGAGCCCCCCTACGAGCAGTACTTC. Protein product: CASSLDFGEPPYEQYF.

This clonotype was counted at least ten times. The chain is built from TRBV5-6 and TRBJ2-1; 8 bases agree with TRBD1. This CDR3 is built from 15 residues. Per the germline V gene, CDR1 is SGHDT and CDR2 is YYEEEE. J gave up 3 bases and V 2 bases, and 4 bases lay outside the gene matches. Here the CDR3 reads CASSFQGAHYNEQFF. The CDR3 DNA follows: TGTGCCAGCAGCTTTCAGGGGGCCCACTACAATGAGCAGTTCTTC.

This clonotype has a handful of counts. The V call is TRBV6-2 or TRBV6-3, the J call TRBJ1-1; D remains ambiguous. The V end was cut by 0 bases, the J end by 2 bases, with 7 bases between. The CDR3 has 14 residues. From germline, CDR1 is MNHEY and CDR2 SVGEGT. This chain's CDR3 is CASSYSGRNTEAFF. CDR3 bases: TGTGCCAGCAGTTACTCGGGAAGAAACACTGAAGCTTTCTTT.

This clonotype was seen many times. The chain recombines TRBV5-4 with TRBJ2-3; the D call may be TRBD1 or TRBD2 (5 bases each). V was shortened by 4 bases and J by 6 bases, with 12 bases between the two germline ends. The germline V gene encodes CDR1 SGHNT and CDR2 YYREEE (reference sequence). This CDR3 spans 13 amino acids. The CDR3 sequence is CASSRGRTDTQYF. CDR3 DNA: TGTGCCAGCAGCCGGGGACGAACTGATACGCAGTATTTT. Full variable domain (missing parts from reference TRBV5-4 and TRBJ2-3): ETGVTQSPTHLIKTRGQQVTLRCSSQSGHNTVSWYQQALGQGPQFIFQYYREEENGRGNFPPRFSGLQFPNYSSELNVNALELDDSALYLCASSRGRTDTQYFGPGTRLTVL.

Points on this clonotype: A much larger clone lies a single base off, so this may be a read error. The chain couples TRBV5-1 to TRBJ1-2; D not certain. Germline CDR1 and CDR2: SGHRS and YFSETQ. V was trimmed by 3 bases and J by 6 bases, leaving 15 bases between them. This CDR3 region has 14 residues. CDR3 nucleotide sequence: TGCGCCAGCAGCTATGCCCTGGGGAGCCATGGCTACACCTTC. Translating it yields CASSYALGSHGYTF.

This clonotype was found many times. This chain uses TRBV7-9 with TRBJ2-1, with D perhaps TRBD2 (5 bases). The CDR3 runs 15 residues. Trimming removed 5 bases at V and 6 bases at J, with 17 bases between. Germline CDR1 SEHNR, CDR2 FQNEAQ (reference sequence). The CDR3 DNA follows: TGTGCCAGCAGCAGGCCGGTAGGCAGCGGCAATGAGCAGTTCTTC. Residues: CASSRPVGSGNEQFF. The variable domain in full, completed from reference TRBV7-9 and TRBJ2-1, reads DTGVSQNPRHKITKRGQNVTFRCDPISEHNRLYWYRQTLGQGPEFLTYFQNEAQLEKSRLLSDRFSAERPKGSFSTLEIQRTEQGDSAMYLCASSRPVGSGNEQFFGPGTRLTVL.